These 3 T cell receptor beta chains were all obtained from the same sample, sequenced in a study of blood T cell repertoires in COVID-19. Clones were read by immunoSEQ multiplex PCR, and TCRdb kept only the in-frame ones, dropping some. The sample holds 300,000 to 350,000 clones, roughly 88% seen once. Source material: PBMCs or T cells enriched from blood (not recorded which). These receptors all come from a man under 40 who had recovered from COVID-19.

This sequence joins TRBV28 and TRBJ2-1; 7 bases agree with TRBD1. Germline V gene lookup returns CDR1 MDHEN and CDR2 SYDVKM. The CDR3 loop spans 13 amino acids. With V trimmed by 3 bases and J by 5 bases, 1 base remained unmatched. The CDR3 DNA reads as TGTGCCAGCAGTTTGGGACAGAACAATGAGCAGTTCTTC. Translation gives CASSLGQNNEQFF.

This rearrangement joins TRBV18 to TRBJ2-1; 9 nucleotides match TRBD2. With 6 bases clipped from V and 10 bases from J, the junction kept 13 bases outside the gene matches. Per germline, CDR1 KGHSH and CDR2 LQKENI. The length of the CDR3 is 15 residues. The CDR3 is CASSPGTSSVGEQFF. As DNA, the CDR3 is TGTGCCAGCTCTCCTGGGACTAGCTCGGTGGGCGAGCAGTTCTTC.

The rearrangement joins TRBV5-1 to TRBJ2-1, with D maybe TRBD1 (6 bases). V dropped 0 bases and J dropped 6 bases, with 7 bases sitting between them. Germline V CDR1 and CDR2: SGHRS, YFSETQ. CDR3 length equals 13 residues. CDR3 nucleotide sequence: TGCGCCAGCAGCTTGGTGACAGGCAATGAGCAGTTCTTC. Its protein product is CASSLVTGNEQFF.